This is a list of T cell receptor beta chains from one sample in a study of blood T cell repertoires in COVID-19. Profiled with immunoSEQ multiplex PCR; TCRdb holds only in-frame clones, not every one. The table lists 88,000 or so clones, around 83% of them singletons. What was sequenced was peripheral blood. The receptors shown here come from a human donor in a cohort sampled during active COVID-19. The CDR3 runs from the conserved cysteine through the conserved F or W. D genes are given only for firm matches. Expanded clones get a size class; other rows say once, few or many, or leave the size out.

D gene	V gene	clone size	J gene	CDR3 DNA	CDR3 protein
TRBD1	TRBV5-1	NA	TRBJ2-2	TGCGCCAGCAGGCCGACAGGGGGCACGAACACCGGGGAGCTGTTTTTT	CASRPTGGTNTGELFF
TRBD2	TRBV30	NA	TRBJ2-1	TGTGCCTGGAGTGAAGGAAGGGGACTAGCGGGGCCCGGAGGGGAGCAGTTCTTC	CAWSEGRGLAGPGGEQFF
TRBD1	TRBV5-1	NA	TRBJ2-2	TGCGCCAGCAGCGCTGGACAGGCGAACACCGGGGAGCTGTTTTTT	CASSAGQANTGELFF
NA	TRBV7-3	NA	TRBJ1-3	TGTGCCAGCAGCTTAGGCAACTCTGGAAACACCATATATTTT	CASSLGNSGNTIYF
NA	TRBV11-2	NA	TRBJ1-1	TGTGCCAGCAGCTTAGTTCCGCAGGGCGCGACTGAAGCTTTCTTT	CASSLVPQGATEAFF
TRBD2	TRBV29-1	NA	TRBJ2-1	TGCAGCGTTGATGCTAGCGGGGGGATGTACAATGAGCAGTTCTTC	CSVDASGGMYNEQFF
NA	TRBV7-9	once	TRBJ2-7	TGTGCCAGCATTCCAGGGACATTTCCCTACGAGCAGTACTTC	CASIPGTFPYEQYF
TRBD2	TRBV6-4	NA	TRBJ2-3	TGTGCCAGCAGTGACGGCGGGGGGAGCACAGATACGCAGTATTTT	CASSDGGGSTDTQYF
NA	TRBV2	NA	TRBJ1-5	TGTGCCAGCAGTCCTGGAACAGGGCCCCATCAGCCCCAGCATTTT	CASSPGTGPHQPQHF
NA	TRBV28	NA	TRBJ2-4	TGTGCCAGCAGTTCCCTAGGAGCCAAAAACATTCAGTACTTC	CASSSLGAKNIQYF
TRBD1	TRBV27	NA	TRBJ1-6	TGTGCCAGCAGCCTGGACAGGGGCTATTCACCCCTCCACTTT	CASSLDRGYSPLHF
TRBD2	TRBV9	NA	TRBJ2-2	TGTGCCAGCAGCGGAGGTCCCGGGGGGACCGGGGAGCTGTTTTTT	CASSGGPGGTGELFF
TRBD1	TRBV27	NA	TRBJ2-1	TGTGCCAGCAGCTACCCCGGGACAGGAATCAATGAGCAGTTCTTC	CASSYPGTGINEQFF
NA	TRBV6-5	NA	TRBJ2-6	TGTGCCAGCACGTGGGGGCGCGGTGGGGCCAACGTCCTGACTTTC	CASTWGRGGANVLTF
TRBD1	TRBV5-6	NA	TRBJ1-4	TGTGCCAGCAGCAAACAGGGGACAACTAATGAAAAACTGTTTTTT	CASSKQGTTNEKLFF
TRBD1	TRBV7-6	NA	TRBJ2-3	TGTGCCAGCAGCTCATCCGGGACAGGGAGCACAGATACGCAGTATTTT	CASSSSGTGSTDTQYF
TRBD2	TRBV5-1	NA	TRBJ2-5	TGCGCCAGCAGCCCTTCCGGGGGGAAAGAAGAGACCCAGTACTTC	CASSPSGGKEETQYF
NA	TRBV4-2	NA	TRBJ2-7	TGTGCCAGCAGCCAGGCAGCCGGGACACTAGTCCCCTACGAGCAGTACTTC	CASSQAAGTLVPYEQYF
NA	TRBV7-8	NA	TRBJ2-1	TGTGCCAGCAGCTATCAGGTGGGGGGGCTAAAATACAATGAGCAGTTCTTC	CASSYQVGGLKYNEQFF
NA	TRBV29-1	NA	TRBJ1-1	TGCAGCGCAATTTCAATGGGGCGGGAAGCTTTCTTT	CSAISMGREAFF
TRBD2	TRBV10-1	few	TRBJ2-1	TGCGCCAGCAGGGGACCCGGGACTAGCGGCCGGCGCCAATGGCAGTTCTTC	CASRGPGTSGRRQWQFF
NA	TRBV27	NA	TRBJ1-5	TGTGCCAGCAGTTCCCGGACACCTTATAGCAATCAGCCCCAGCATTTT	CASSSRTPYSNQPQHF
NA	TRBV28	NA	TRBJ1-2	TGTGCCAGCAGTGACAGAACCTATGGCTACACCTTC	CASSDRTYGYTF
NA	TRBV3-1/TRBV3-2	NA	TRBJ2-5	TGTGCCAGCAGCCAAGAATCATTAGAGGAGACCAAGTACTTC	CASSQESLEETKYF
NA	TRBV3-1/TRBV3-2	NA	TRBJ2-2	TGTGCCAGCAGCCGAGACAGGTTCGGGGAGCTGTTTTTT	CASSRDRFGELFF
NA	TRBV7-3	NA	TRBJ2-3	TGTGCCAGCAGTCCAGAGGGCAGCACAGATACGCAGTATTTT	CASSPEGSTDTQYF
TRBD2	TRBV3-1/TRBV3-2	NA	TRBJ2-7	TGTGCCAGCAGCCCGGGGACTAGCGGGAGGTACGAGCAGTACTTC	CASSPGTSGRYEQYF
NA	TRBV6-5	few	TRBJ2-1	TGTGCCAGCAGTTACGAGGGACTGGACGGACGGCAGTTCTTC	CASSYEGLDGRQFF
TRBD2	TRBV11-3	NA	TRBJ2-1	TGTGCCAGCAGCTTAGGAGCGGGGGAGTACAATGAGCAGTTCTTC	CASSLGAGEYNEQFF
NA	TRBV19	NA	TRBJ1-6	TGTGCCAGTAGTACCGTTCAGCGAAATTCACCCCTCCACTTT	CASSTVQRNSPLHF
TRBD2	TRBV28	NA	TRBJ2-3	TGTGCCAGCAGTCCGACTAGCGGGGCTTCCACAGATACGCAGTATTTT	CASSPTSGASTDTQYF
NA	TRBV25-1	few	TRBJ1-6	TGTGCCAGCAGTGAGGGGCATTCACCCCTCCACTTT	CASSEGHSPLHF
TRBD1	TRBV3-1/TRBV3-2	NA	TRBJ1-2	TGTGCCAGCAGCCGCAACGGCGACAGGGGGTTCGGCTACACCTTC	CASSRNGDRGFGYTF
NA	TRBV18	NA	TRBJ2-7	TGTGCCAGCTCACCAAGACTAGAGGTCGAGCAGTACTTC	CASSPRLEVEQYF
TRBD1	TRBV24-1	NA	TRBJ1-2	TGTGCCACCCGACAGGGAAGGAACTATGGCTACACCTTC	CATRQGRNYGYTF
NA	TRBV19	NA	TRBJ2-7	TGTGCCAGTAGTCCGAGTGGGCTCCCCGGGAACGAGCAGTACTTC	CASSPSGLPGNEQYF
NA	TRBV7-7	NA	TRBJ1-3	TGTGCCACCGGGGGGGACACCATATATTTT	CATGGDTIYF
NA	TRBV4-1	NA	TRBJ1-2	TGCGCCAGCAGCCAAGGTCTTAACTATGGCTACACCTTC	CASSQGLNYGYTF
TRBD2	TRBV18	NA	TRBJ2-1	TGTGCCAGCTCACCTCTAGCGGGAGGGCCAGGTAATGAGCAGTTCTTC	CASSPLAGGPGNEQFF
TRBD2	TRBV5-4	NA	TRBJ2-7	TGTGCCAGCAGCTTGGAATTAGCGGGGGGGCCAATCAAAGACGAGCAGTACTTC	CASSLELAGGPIKDEQYF
TRBD1	TRBV7-9	NA	TRBJ1-3	TGTGCCAGCAGCTTTAACCCCAGGGGGCTCTCTGGAAACACCATATATTTT	CASSFNPRGLSGNTIYF
TRBD1	TRBV5-3	NA	TRBJ1-4	TGTGCCAGAAGCTACTCCCTCGACAGGGTAAAAGGAAAACTGTTTTTT	CARSYSLDRVKGKLFF
NA	TRBV11-2	NA	TRBJ2-3	TGTGCCAGCAGCCGCGCGGGCTCAGATACGCAGTATTTT	CASSRAGSDTQYF
TRBD1	TRBV5-5	NA	TRBJ2-7	TGTGCCAGCAGTCAGACCAGCCGGGACAGAGCCTACGAGCAGTACTTC	CASSQTSRDRAYEQYF
TRBD2	TRBV24-1	NA	TRBJ2-3	TGTGCCACTGCGGGCATGGGAGGGAGGACAGATACGCAGTATTTT	CATAGMGGRTDTQYF
TRBD1	TRBV3-1/TRBV3-2	NA	TRBJ1-2	TGTGCCAGCAGCCGACGAGGACAGGTCTATGGCTACACCTTC	CASSRRGQVYGYTF
NA	TRBV15	NA	TRBJ2-1	TGTGCCACCAGCGGTCCGTCCCGGGTCGAGCAGTTCTTC	CATSGPSRVEQFF
TRBD1	TRBV30	NA	TRBJ1-1	TGTGCCTGGGACAGGGCTTCCAACACTGAAGCTTTCTTT	CAWDRASNTEAFF
TRBD2	TRBV6-1	NA	TRBJ2-3	TGTGCCAGCAGTGTTCTAGCGGGGGGGTCAGGGGATACGCAGTATTTT	CASSVLAGGSGDTQYF
NA	TRBV2	NA	TRBJ2-3	TGTGCCAGCAGTGAGCCCCAGGGCGGGGCAGATACGCAGTATTTT	CASSEPQGGADTQYF
NA	TRBV11-1	NA	TRBJ2-4	TGTGCCAGCAGCTTAGCGGAGACAGCAGCCAAAAACATTCAGTACTTC	CASSLAETAAKNIQYF
NA	TRBV18	NA	TRBJ2-1	TGTGCCAGCTCATCCGAGACTGGCAATGAGCAGTTCTTC	CASSSETGNEQFF
TRBD1	TRBV30	NA	TRBJ1-5	TGTGCCTGGAGCCGTACCCGACAGGGGAATCAGCCCCAGCATTTT	CAWSRTRQGNQPQHF